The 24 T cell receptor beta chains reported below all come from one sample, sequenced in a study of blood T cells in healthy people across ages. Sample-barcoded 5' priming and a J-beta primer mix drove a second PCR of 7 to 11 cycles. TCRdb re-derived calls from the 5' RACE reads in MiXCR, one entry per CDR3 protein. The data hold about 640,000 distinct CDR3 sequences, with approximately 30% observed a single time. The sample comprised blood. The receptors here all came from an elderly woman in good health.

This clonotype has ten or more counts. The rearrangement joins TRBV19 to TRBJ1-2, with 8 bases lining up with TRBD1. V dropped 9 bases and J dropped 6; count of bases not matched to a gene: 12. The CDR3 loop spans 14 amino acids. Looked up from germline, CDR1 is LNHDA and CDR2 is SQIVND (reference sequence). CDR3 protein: CASYPGGQADGYTF. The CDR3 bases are TGTGCCAGCTACCCTGGGGGACAGGCGGATGGCTACACCTTC.

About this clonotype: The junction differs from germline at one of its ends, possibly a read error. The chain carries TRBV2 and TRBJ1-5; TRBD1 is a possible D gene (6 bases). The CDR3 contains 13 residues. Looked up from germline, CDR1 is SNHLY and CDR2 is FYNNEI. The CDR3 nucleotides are TGTGCCAGCGGTCTACAGGGCAAACAGCCCCAGCATTTT. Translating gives CASGLQGKQPQHF.

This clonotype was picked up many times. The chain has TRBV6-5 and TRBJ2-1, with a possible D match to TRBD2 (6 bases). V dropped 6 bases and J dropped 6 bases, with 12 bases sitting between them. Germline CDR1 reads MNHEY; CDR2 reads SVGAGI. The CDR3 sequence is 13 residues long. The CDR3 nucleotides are TGTGCCAGCAGGCGCGGGACCATCAATGAGCAGTTCTTC. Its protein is CASRRGTINEQFF.

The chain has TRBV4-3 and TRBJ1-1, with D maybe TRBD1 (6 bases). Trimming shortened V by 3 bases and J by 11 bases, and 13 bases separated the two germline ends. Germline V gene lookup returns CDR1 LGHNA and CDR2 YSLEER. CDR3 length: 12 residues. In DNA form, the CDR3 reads TGCGCCAGCAGCCAGTTCAGGGGCTTGGCTTTCTTT. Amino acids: CASSQFRGLAFF.

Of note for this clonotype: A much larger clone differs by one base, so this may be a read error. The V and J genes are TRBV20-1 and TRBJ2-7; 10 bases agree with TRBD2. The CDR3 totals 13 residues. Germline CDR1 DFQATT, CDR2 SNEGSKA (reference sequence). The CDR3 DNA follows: TGCAGTGTCCAGCGGGGGGGTGCCTACGGGCAGTACTTC. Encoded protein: CSVQRGGAYGQYF.

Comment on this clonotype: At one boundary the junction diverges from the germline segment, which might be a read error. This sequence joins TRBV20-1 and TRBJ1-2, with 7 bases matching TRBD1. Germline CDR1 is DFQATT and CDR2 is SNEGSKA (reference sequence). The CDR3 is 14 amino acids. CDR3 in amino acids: CSARRGTEDYGYTF. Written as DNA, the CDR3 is TGCAGCGCTAGAAGGGGGACAGAGGACTATGGCTACACCTTC.

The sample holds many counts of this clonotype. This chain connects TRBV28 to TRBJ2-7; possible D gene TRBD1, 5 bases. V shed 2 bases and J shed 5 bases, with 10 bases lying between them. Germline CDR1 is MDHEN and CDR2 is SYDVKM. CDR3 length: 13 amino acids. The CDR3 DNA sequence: TGTGCCAGCAGTTTACAGGGCGCCCACGAGCAGTACTTC. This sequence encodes CASSLQGAHEQYF.

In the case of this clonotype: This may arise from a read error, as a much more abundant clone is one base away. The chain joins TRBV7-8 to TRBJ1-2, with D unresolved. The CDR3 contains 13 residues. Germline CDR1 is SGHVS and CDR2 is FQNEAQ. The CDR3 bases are TGTGTCAGCAGCTCGACATTGAACTATGGCTACACCTTC. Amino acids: CVSSSTLNYGYTF.

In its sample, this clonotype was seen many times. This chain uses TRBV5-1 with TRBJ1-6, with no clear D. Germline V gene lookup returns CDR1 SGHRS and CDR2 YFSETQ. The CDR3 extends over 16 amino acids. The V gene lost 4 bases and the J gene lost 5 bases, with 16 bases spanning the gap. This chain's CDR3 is CASSPSGRTDNSPLHF. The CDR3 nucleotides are TGCGCCAGCAGCCCCTCGGGAAGGACCGATAATTCACCCCTCCACTTT.

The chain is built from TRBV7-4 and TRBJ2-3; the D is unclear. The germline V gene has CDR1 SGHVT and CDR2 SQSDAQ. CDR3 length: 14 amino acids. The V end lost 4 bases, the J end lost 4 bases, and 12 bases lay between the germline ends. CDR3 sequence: CASSSCQTADTQYF. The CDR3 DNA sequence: TGTGCCAGCAGCTCATGCCAGACCGCAGATACGCAGTATTTT. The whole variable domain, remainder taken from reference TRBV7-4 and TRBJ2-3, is GAGVSQSPRYKVAKRGRDVALRCDSISGHVTLYWYRQTLGQGSEVLTYSQSDAQRDKSGRPSGRFSAERPERSVSTLKIQRTEQGDSAVYLCASSSCQTADTQYFGPGTRLTVL.

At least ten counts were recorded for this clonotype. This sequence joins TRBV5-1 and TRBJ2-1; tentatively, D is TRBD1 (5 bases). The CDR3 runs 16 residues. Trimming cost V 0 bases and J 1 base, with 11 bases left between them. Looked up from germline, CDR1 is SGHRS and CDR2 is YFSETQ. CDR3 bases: TGCGCCAGCAGCTTGGCCCCACAGGCGTCCTACAATGAGCAGTTCTTC. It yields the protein CASSLAPQASYNEQFF.

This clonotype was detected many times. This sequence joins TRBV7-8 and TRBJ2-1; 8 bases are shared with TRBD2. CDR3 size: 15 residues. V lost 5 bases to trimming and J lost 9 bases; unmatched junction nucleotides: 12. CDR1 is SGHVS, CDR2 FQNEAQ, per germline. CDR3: CASSLTAGAVVEQFF. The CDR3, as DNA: TGTGCCAGCAGCCTTACAGCGGGGGCCGTGGTTGAGCAGTTCTTC. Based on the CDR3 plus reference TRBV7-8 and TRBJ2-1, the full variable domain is GAGVSQSPRYKVAKRGQDVALRCDPISGHVSLFWYQQALGQGPEFLTYFQNEAQLDKSGLPSDRFFAERPEGSVSTLKIQRTQQEDSAVYLCASSLTAGAVVEQFFGPGTRLTVL.

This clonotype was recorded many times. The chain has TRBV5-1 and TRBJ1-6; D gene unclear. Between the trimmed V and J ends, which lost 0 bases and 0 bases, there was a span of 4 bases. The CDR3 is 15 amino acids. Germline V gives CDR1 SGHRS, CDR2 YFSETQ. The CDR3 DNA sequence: TGCGCCAGCAGCTTGGCGAGCTCCTATAATTCACCCCTCCACTTT. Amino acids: CASSLASSYNSPLHF.

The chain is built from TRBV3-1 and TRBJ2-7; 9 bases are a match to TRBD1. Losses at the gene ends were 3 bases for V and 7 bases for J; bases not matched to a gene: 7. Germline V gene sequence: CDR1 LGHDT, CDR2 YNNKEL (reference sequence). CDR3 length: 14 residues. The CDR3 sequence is CASSHSGQGKEQYF. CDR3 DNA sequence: TGTGCCAGCAGCCACTCGGGACAGGGTAAAGAGCAGTACTTC.

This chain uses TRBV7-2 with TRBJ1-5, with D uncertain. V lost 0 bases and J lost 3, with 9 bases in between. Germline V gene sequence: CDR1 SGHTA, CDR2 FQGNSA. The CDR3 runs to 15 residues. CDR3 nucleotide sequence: TGTGCCAGCAGCTTAGCGTGGGGTTCCAATCAGCCCCAGCATTTT. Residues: CASSLAWGSNQPQHF.

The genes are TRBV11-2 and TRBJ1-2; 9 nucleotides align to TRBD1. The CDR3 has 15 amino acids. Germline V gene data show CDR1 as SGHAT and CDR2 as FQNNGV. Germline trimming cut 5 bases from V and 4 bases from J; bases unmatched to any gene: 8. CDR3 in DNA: TGTGCCAGCAGCCCGACAGGGGGAAGGGGCTATGGCTACACCTTC. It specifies CASSPTGGRGYGYTF.

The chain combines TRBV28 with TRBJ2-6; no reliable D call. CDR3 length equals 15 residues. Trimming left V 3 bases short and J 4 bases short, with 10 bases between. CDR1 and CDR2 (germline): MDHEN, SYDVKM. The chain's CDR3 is CASSFRAPGANVLTF. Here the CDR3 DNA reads TGTGCCAGCAGTTTTAGGGCCCCAGGGGCCAACGTCCTGACTTTC.

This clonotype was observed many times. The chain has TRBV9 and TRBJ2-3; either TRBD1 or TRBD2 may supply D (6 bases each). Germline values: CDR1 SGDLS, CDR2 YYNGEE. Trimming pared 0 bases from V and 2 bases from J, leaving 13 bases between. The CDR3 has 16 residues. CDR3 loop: CASSVASGALTDTQYF. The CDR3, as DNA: TGTGCCAGCAGCGTAGCTTCGGGGGCCCTCACAGATACGCAGTATTTT.

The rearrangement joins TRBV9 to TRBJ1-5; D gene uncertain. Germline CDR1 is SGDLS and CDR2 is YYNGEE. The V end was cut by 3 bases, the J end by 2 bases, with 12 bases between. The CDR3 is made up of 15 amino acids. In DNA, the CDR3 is TGTGCCAGCAGCGCGGGATATACCGGCAATCAGCCCCAGCATTTT. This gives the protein CASSAGYTGNQPQHF.

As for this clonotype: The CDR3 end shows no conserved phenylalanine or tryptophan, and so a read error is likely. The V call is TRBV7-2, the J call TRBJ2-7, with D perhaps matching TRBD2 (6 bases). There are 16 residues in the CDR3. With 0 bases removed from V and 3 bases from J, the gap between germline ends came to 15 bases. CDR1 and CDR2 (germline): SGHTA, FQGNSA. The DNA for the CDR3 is TGTGCCAGCAGCTTAGCGGGGGGTCGGGTCTGCTACGAGCAGTACTGC. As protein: CASSLAGGRVCYEQYC.

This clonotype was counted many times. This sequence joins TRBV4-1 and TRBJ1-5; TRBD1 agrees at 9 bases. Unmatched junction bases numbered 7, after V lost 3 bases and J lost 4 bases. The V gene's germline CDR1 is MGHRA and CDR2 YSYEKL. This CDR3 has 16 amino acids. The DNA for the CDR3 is TGCGCCAGCAGCCACGGGGACAGGGTAGGAAATCAGCCCCAGCATTTT. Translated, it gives CASSHGDRVGNQPQHF.

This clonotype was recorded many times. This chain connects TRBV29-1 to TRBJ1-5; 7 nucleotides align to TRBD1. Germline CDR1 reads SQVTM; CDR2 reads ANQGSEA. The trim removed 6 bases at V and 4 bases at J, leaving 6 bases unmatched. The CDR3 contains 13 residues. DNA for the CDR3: TGCAGCGTGGTCTGGGACAGTAATCAGCCCCAGCATTTT. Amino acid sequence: CSVVWDSNQPQHF.

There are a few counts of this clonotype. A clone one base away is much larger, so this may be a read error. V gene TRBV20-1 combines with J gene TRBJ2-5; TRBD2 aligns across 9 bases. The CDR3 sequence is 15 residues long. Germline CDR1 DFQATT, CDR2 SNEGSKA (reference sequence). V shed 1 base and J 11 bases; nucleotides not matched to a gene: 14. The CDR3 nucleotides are TGCAGTGCTAGAGGGGCGGGGGGGTTTTACAATGAGCAGTACTTC. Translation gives CSARGAGGFYNEQYF.

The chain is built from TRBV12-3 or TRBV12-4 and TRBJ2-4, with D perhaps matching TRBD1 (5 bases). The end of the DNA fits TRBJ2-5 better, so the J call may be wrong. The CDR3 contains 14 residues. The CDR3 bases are TGTGCCAGCAGCCGAATAGCAGGGCTGGAGACCCAGTACTTC. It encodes CASSRIAGLETQYF.